Described below is a single TCR beta chain sequence and its context. These data originate in a study of blood T cell repertoires in COVID-19. Turning to the study itself: Material from acute and convalescent COVID-19 was sourced from the United States, Italy and Spain.

V gave up 0 bases and J gave up 2 bases; unmatched junction bases: 4. The germline V gene encodes CDR1 SGHRS and CDR2 YFSETQ. The CDR3 sequence is 16 residues long. TCRdb's copy holds only in-frame clones and misses some; the assay was immunoSEQ multiplex PCR. The sample lists about 28,000 clones; about nine tenths were seen once. The sequencing sample was made of peripheral blood. This clonotype was sampled from a man between 60 and 75 years old with active COVID-19. The V call is TRBV5-1, the J call TRBJ1-2, with 10 bases identical to TRBD1. CDR3 sequence: CASSLEGTGANYGYTF. As DNA, the CDR3 is TGCGCCAGCAGCTTGGAAGGGACAGGGGCGAACTATGGCTACACCTTC.